This TCR beta chain was captured in a study of T cell changes during pregnancy in multiple sclerosis. The method was immunoSEQ multiplex PCR; TCRdb's version includes in-frame clones alone and lacks a portion of them. The table shows just under 60,000 clones, with 80% to 95% occurring only once. The CDR3 length is 14 residues. CDR1 SGHDT and CDR2 YYEEEE come from the germline V gene. V shed 4 bases, J shed 6 bases, and the junction held 7 bases outside the gene matches. Sequencing used peripheral blood, obtained in the first trimester of pregnancy. V is TRBV5-6 and J is TRBJ2-3; 8 positions agree with TRBD1. The receptor comes from a female donor with multiple sclerosis, enrolled in a pregnancy study. The CDR3 loop is CASSLKDRVDTQYF. DNA of the CDR3: TGTGCCAGCAGCCTTAAGGACAGGGTCGATACGCAGTATTTT.